A single T cell receptor beta chain is shown here with its context. No antigen is known for it. Separate from the approximately 700-subject first cohort was the roughly 120-subject validation cohort, to which the donors belonged. Sequenced by immunoSEQ multiplex PCR; TCRdb stores in-frame clones only, minus some. Seen here are approximately 210,000 clones, 86% observed once, and the top ten hold roughly 1.6%. The entry originates in a study of cytomegalovirus exposure and HLA in healthy donors. Overall study context: In a later analysis, the roughly 120 validation repertoires were reported to have used the same platform as the 600 to 700 first-cohort repertoires.

V gave up 1 base and J gave up 7 bases, with 13 bases separating them. The CDR3 is 15 amino acids. The germline gives CDR1 MGHRA, CDR2 YSYEKL. Study results and caveats: The study recorded 160 or so TCR beta chains that were cytomegalovirus-associated.

The receptor's source is a woman younger than 35 in good health and CMV-seronegative. The gene calls are TRBV4-1 and TRBJ1-4; a weak D match, TRBD1 (6 bases). The sample was PBMCs. The CDR3 loop reads CASSQAGRGGEKLFF. CDR3 nucleotide sequence: TGCGCCAGCAGCCAAGCAGGCAGGGGCGGTGAAAAACTGTTTTTT.